These T cell receptor beta chains were read from a single sample in a study of blood T cell repertoires in COVID-19. Repertoires were generated with immunoSEQ multiplex PCR, while TCRdb's copy carries only in-frame clones and drops some. The table lists 20,000 to 30,000 clones, around 61% of them singletons. Sequencing was performed on peripheral blood. The receptors shown here come from a man aged 55 to 70 with active or convalescent COVID-19. CDR3s include the opening cysteine and the closing phenylalanine or tryptophan. Each record gives: D gene, clone size, V gene, J gene, CDR3 DNA, CDR3 protein. The D gene is left open where the match is weak. Clone size appears in some rows only: once, few, many, or a class for an expanded clone.

.	few	TRBV29-1	TRBJ2-2	TGCAGCTCAGGCGGGGCCACAACCGGGGAGCTGTTTTTT	CSSGGATTGELFF
TRBD1	.	TRBV7-2	TRBJ1-2	TGTGCCAGCGGCGGGGACAGGGCGTCGGGAGGCTACACCTTC	CASGGDRASGGYTF
.	.	TRBV3-1/TRBV3-2	TRBJ1-6	TGTGCCAGCAGCCTGACACTTTCCCACTCCTATAATTCACCCCTCCACTTT	CASSLTLSHSYNSPLHF
.	.	TRBV6-5	TRBJ2-2	TGTGCCAGCAGCAGCAGGGGGAACACCGGGGAGCTGTTTTTT	CASSSRGNTGELFF
.	.	TRBV5-1	TRBJ1-4	TGCGCCAGCAGTTATGACATGGCTGAAAAACTGTTTTTT	CASSYDMAEKLFF
.	.	TRBV7-9	TRBJ1-1	TGTGCCAGCAGCTTAGCGTTTGGGGAGTCCAAGGACACTGAAGCTTTCTTT	CASSLAFGESKDTEAFF
.	few	TRBV11-3	TRBJ2-3	TGTGCCAGCAGCTTAACTTTGAGAAGCACAGATACGCAGTATTTT	CASSLTLRSTDTQYF
.	.	TRBV7-9	TRBJ1-2	TGTGCCAGCAGCCTGGGGGGGGCGCGGGGCTACACCTTC	CASSLGGARGYTF
.	.	TRBV2	TRBJ1-1	TGTGCCAGCAGTGAATTCAGTGGCCAGAACACTGAAGCTTTCTTT	CASSEFSGQNTEAFF
TRBD2	few	TRBV7-9	TRBJ2-7	TGTGCCAGCAGCTTAGGGACTAGCGGTCGCTCCTACGAGCAGTACTTC	CASSLGTSGRSYEQYF
.	.	TRBV5-6	TRBJ2-5	TGTGCCAGCAGCGCCCTGGGGTGGGGCGCAGAGACCCAGTACTTC	CASSALGWGAETQYF
.	.	TRBV5-1	TRBJ1-1	TGCGCCAGCAGCAATACAGGGACGAACACTGAAGCTTTCTTT	CASSNTGTNTEAFF
.	.	TRBV6-5	TRBJ1-2	TGTGCCAGCAGCCTGGCTGGTGGCTACACCTTC	CASSLAGGYTF
TRBD1	.	TRBV6-5	TRBJ2-2	TGTGCCAGCAGTCGGCGACAGGGGACCGGGGAGCTGTTTTTT	CASSRRQGTGELFF
.	few	TRBV19	TRBJ1-2	TGTGCCAGTAGTATGCAGTATGGCTACACCTTC	CASSMQYGYTF
TRBD2	once	TRBV11-1	TRBJ2-7	TGTGCCAGCAGCGGGCAACTAGCGGGGACTCCCTACGAGCAGTACTTC	CASSGQLAGTPYEQYF
TRBD1	.	TRBV9	TRBJ1-6	TGTGCCAGCAGCCCAGGACAGGGGAGAAATTCACCCCTCCACTTT	CASSPGQGRNSPLHF
.	.	TRBV5-4	TRBJ1-1	TGTGCCAGCAGGCGTGACAGTGGGATGAACACTGAAGCTTTCTTT	CASRRDSGMNTEAFF
TRBD1	.	TRBV28	TRBJ1-5	TGTGCCAGCTATCAGGGGGGCACGGGTCAGCCCCAGCATTTT	CASYQGGTGQPQHF
TRBD2	once	TRBV6-5	TRBJ2-7	TGTGCCAGCAGTTACCGGCTAGCGGGAGACCACGAGCAGTACTTC	CASSYRLAGDHEQYF
.	.	TRBV5-8	TRBJ2-7	TGTGCCAGCAGCGCCCTACTAGGCCCCTACGAGCAGTACTTC	CASSALLGPYEQYF
TRBD1	.	TRBV6-5	TRBJ1-2	TGTGCCAGCAGGAGAGGAGGGGGCGACTATGGCTACACCTTC	CASRRGGGDYGYTF
TRBD1	.	TRBV29-1	TRBJ1-1	TGCAGCGTTGTAGATGACAGGGCCCTCTTTAACACTGAAGCTTTCTTT	CSVVDDRALFNTEAFF
.	.	TRBV5-1	TRBJ2-7	TGCGCCAGCAGCCTCGACTCATTCTACGAGCAGTACTTC	CASSLDSFYEQYF
.	few	TRBV14	TRBJ2-7	TGTGCCAGCAGCCAGATCCCCTTTATCACAGGAGACTTCTACGAGCAGTACTTC	CASSQIPFITGDFYEQYF
.	.	TRBV21-1	TRBJ1-4	TGTGCCAGCAAGGAAATAATTTTTAGTCCGGGACAGGGTTATGAAAAACTGTTTTTT	CASKEIIFSPGQGYEKLFF
TRBD1	.	TRBV7-8	TRBJ2-7	TGTGCCAGCAGCCGCCGCCGGGACAGGGAAGACGAGCAGTACTTC	CASSRRRDREDEQYF
.	once	TRBV3-1/TRBV3-2	TRBJ1-1	TGTGCCAGCAACCGGGGGAACACTGAAGCTTTCTTT	CASNRGNTEAFF
TRBD2	.	TRBV30	TRBJ2-7	TGTGCCGGCGGGAGAGGTTACGAGCAGTACTTC	CAGGRGYEQYF
.	.	TRBV2	TRBJ2-1	TGTGCCAGCAGTGTGGCGGGGAACCTGGAAATGAAGCAGTTCTTC	CASSVAGNLEMKQFF
.	.	TRBV3-1/TRBV3-2	TRBJ1-1	TGTGCCAGCAGACGAGGAGGAGGAAGGAACACCGAAGCTTTCTTT	CASRRGGGRNTEAFF
.	.	TRBV6-5	TRBJ2-1	TGTGCCAGCAGGGCTCTGGTGGAGACGAATGAGCAGTTCTTC	CASRALVETNEQFF
.	.	TRBV19	TRBJ2-4	TGTGCCAGTAGTCGAGGAGGGTCTTTAGCCAAAAACATTCAGTACTTC	CASSRGGSLAKNIQYF
TRBD2	.	TRBV3-1/TRBV3-2	TRBJ2-3	TGTGCCAGCGGCGGGGGGAACACAGATACGCAGTATTTT	CASGGGNTDTQYF
TRBD1	once	TRBV29-1	TRBJ2-7	TGCAGCGTTGGCACTTACCGGGACAGATACTTC	CSVGTYRDRYF
.	.	TRBV27	TRBJ1-1	TGTGCCAGCAGGACAGCGTACTCTGAAGCTTTCTTT	CASRTAYSEAFF
TRBD1	.	TRBV6-5	TRBJ2-7	TGTGCCAGCAGTTACCGGGACAGGGGCTACGAGCAGTACTTC	CASSYRDRGYEQYF
TRBD2	.	TRBV9	TRBJ2-3	TGTGCCAGCAGCTTGGGACTAGCGGGAGGACGGGTAGATACGCAGTATTTT	CASSLGLAGGRVDTQYF
TRBD1	few	TRBV7-8	TRBJ1-5	TGTGCCAGCAGCTTGTGGACAGGGGGCGAGGGGGATCAGCCCCAGCATTTT	CASSLWTGGEGDQPQHF
TRBD1	.	TRBV3-1/TRBV3-2	TRBJ1-2	TGTGCCAGCAGCCCTTACGGGACAGGGGGGCCTAACTATGGCTACACCTTC	CASSPYGTGGPNYGYTF
.	.	TRBV7-2	TRBJ2-7	TGTGCCAGCAGCTCTTCCTACCGGTACTCCCACGAGCAGTACTTC	CASSSSYRYSHEQYF
.	.	TRBV6-2/TRBV6-3	TRBJ2-2	TGTGCCAGCAGTTACGGGCAACGGGGGAGAGGGACCGGGGAGCTGTTTTTT	CASSYGQRGRGTGELFF
.	.	TRBV29-1	TRBJ2-3	TGCAGCGTTGAAGGCCAGACGCAGTATTTT	CSVEGQTQYF
TRBD1	.	TRBV18	TRBJ2-7	TGTGCCAGCTCAGACGAGGGGACAGGGTCCTACGAGCAGTACTTC	CASSDEGTGSYEQYF
.	.	TRBV7-2	TRBJ2-7	TGTGCCAGCAGCTGGGGGTATGGGCCACGGGCGGGAGAGCAGTACTTC	CASSWGYGPRAGEQYF
.	.	TRBV14	TRBJ2-2	TGTGCCAGCAGCCAGGATTGGGGCAGCACCGGGGAGCTGTTTTTT	CASSQDWGSTGELFF
TRBD1	.	TRBV29-1	TRBJ2-7	TGCAGCGTGGGGACAGGGACCTACGAGCAGTACTTC	CSVGTGTYEQYF
TRBD1	.	TRBV5-1	TRBJ2-7	TGCGCCAGCAGCATCTTCCCGGGACAGGGGCTCTACGAGCAGTACTTC	CASSIFPGQGLYEQYF
TRBD1	.	TRBV19	TRBJ2-1	TGTGCCAGTAGTATGAGACAGGGGAGAGGGAATGAGCAGTTCTTC	CASSMRQGRGNEQFF
.	.	TRBV10-2	TRBJ1-6	TGCGCCAGCAGTGTCTCAAGACAGGACTCACCCCTCCACTTT	CASSVSRQDSPLHF
.	.	TRBV21-1	TRBJ1-1	TGTGCCAGCACCGGGGGGCACGCCGAAGCTTTCTTT	CASTGGHAEAFF
TRBD2	.	TRBV9	TRBJ2-1	TGTGCCAGCAGCCCGACTAGCGGGAAGTACAATGAGCAGTTCTTC	CASSPTSGKYNEQFF
TRBD2	.	TRBV27	TRBJ2-1	TGTGCCAGCAGTTTACGCGGACTAGCGTACAATGAGCAGTTCTTC	CASSLRGLAYNEQFF